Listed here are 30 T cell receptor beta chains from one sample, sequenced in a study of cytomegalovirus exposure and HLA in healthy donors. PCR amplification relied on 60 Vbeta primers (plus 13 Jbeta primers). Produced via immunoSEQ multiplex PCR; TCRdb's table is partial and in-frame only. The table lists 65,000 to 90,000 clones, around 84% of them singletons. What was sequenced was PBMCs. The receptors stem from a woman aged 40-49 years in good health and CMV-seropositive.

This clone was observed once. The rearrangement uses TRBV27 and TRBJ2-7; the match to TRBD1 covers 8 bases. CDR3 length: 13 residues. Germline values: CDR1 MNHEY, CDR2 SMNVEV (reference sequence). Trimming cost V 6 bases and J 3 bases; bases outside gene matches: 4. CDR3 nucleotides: TGTGCCAGCAGCGAACAGGGGGTCTACGAGCAGTACTTC. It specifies CASSEQGVYEQYF.

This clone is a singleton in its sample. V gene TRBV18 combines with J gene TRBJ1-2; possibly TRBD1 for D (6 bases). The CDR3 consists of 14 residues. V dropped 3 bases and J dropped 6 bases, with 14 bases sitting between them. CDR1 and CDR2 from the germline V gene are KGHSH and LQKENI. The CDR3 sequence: CASSPYRERNGYTF. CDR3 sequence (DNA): TGTGCCAGCTCACCTTACAGGGAGAGGAATGGCTACACCTTC. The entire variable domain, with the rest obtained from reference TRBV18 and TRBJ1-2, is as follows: NAGVMQNPRHLVRRRGQEARLRCSPMKGHSHVYWYRQLPEEGLKFMVYLQKENIIDESGMPKERFSAEFPKEGPSILRIQQVVRGDSAAYFCASSPYRERNGYTFGSGTRLTVV.

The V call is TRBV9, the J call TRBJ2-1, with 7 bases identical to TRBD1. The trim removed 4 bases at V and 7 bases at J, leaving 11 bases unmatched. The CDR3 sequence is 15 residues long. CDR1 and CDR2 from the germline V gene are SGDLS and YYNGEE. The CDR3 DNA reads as TGTGCCAGCAGCCCCCAGGGAACAGGGGAAAATGAGCAGTTCTTC. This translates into CASSPQGTGENEQFF.

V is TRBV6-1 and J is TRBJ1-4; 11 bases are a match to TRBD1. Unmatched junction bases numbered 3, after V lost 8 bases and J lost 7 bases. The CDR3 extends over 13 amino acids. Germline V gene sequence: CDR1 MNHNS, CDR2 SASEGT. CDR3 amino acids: CASEGQGGEKLFF. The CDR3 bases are TGTGCCAGCGAGGGACAGGGGGGTGAAAAACTGTTTTTT.

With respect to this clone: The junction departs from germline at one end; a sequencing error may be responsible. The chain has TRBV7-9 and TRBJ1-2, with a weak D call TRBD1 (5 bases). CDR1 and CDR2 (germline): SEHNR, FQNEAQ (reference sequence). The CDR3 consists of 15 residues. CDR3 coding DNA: TGTTCCAGCACCCCCCGCGACAGATTCACCGATGGCTACACCTTC. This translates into CSSTPRDRFTDGYTF.

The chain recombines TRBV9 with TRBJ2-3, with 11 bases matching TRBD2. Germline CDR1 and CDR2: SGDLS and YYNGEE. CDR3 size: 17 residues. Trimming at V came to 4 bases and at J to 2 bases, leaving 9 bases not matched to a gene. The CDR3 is CASSPSTSGAFTDTQYF. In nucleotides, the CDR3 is TGTGCCAGCAGCCCCTCGACTAGCGGGGCATTCACAGATACGCAGTATTTT. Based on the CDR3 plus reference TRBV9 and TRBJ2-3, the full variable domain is DSGVTQTPKHLITATGQRVTLRCSPRSGDLSVYWYQQSLDQGLQFLIQYYNGEERAKGNILERFSAQQFPDLHSELNLSSLELGDSALYFCASSPSTSGAFTDTQYFGPGTRLTVL.

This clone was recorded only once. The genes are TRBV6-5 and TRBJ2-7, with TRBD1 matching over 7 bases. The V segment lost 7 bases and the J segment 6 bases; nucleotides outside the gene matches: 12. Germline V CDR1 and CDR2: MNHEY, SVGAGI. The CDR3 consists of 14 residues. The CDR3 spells CASIPGQIPLEQYF. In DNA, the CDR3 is TGTGCCAGCATCCCGGGACAGATACCTCTCGAGCAGTACTTC.

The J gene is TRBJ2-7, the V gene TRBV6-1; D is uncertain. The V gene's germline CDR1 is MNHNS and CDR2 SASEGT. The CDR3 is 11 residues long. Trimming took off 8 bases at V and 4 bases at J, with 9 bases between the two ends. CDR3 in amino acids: CASHSAYEQYF. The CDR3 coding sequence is TGTGCCAGCCACTCCGCTTACGAGCAGTACTTC.

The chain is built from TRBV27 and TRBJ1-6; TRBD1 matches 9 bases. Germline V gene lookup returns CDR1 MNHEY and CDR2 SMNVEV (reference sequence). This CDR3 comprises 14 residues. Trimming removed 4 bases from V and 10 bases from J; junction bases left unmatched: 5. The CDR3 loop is CASSWGTGMSPLHF. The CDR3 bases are TGTGCCAGCAGTTGGGGGACAGGGATGTCACCCCTCCACTTT.

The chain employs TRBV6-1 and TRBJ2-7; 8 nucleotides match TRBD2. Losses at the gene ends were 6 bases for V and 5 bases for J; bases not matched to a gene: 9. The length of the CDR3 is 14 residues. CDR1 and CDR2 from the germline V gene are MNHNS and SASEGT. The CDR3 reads CASRSGGGPNEQYF. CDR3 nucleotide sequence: TGTGCCAGCAGATCCGGGGGGGGGCCTAACGAGCAGTACTTC.

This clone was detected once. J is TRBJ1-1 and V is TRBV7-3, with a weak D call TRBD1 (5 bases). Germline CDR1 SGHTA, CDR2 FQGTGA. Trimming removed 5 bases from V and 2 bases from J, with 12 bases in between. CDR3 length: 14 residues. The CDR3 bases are TGTGCCAGCAGCGAATGGGGCGGAAACACTGAAGCTTTCTTT. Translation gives CASSEWGGNTEAFF.

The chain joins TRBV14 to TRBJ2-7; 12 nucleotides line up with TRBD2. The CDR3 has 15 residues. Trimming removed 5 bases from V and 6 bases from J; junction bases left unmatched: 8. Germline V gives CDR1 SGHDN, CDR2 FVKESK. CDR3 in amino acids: CASSTRLAGDSEQYF. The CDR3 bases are TGTGCCAGCAGCACACGACTAGCGGGGGACTCCGAGCAGTACTTC.

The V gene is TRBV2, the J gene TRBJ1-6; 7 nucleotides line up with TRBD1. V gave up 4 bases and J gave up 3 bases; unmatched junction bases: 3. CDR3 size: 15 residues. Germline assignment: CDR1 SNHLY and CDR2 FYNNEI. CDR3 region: CASSGDSLYNSPLHF. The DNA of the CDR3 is TGTGCCAGCAGTGGGGACAGCCTCTATAATTCACCCCTCCACTTT.

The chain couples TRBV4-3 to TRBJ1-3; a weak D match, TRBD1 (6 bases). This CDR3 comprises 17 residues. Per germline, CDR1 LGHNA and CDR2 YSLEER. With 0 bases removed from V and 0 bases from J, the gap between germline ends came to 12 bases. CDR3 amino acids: CASSQDSQGFSGNTIYF. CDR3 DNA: TGCGCCAGCAGCCAAGATTCGCAGGGGTTCTCTGGAAACACCATATATTTT.

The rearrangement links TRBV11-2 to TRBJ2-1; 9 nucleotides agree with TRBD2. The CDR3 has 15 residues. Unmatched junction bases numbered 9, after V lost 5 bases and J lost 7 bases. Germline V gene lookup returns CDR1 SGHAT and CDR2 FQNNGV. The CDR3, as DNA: TGTGCCAGCAGCCCCTGGACTAGCGCCCATAATGAGCAGTTCTTC. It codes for CASSPWTSAHNEQFF.

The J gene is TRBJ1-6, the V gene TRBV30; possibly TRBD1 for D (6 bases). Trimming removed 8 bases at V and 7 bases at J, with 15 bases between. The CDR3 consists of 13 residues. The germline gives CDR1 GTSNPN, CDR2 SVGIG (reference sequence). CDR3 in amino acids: CAGGQGPNSPLHF. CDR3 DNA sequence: TGTGCCGGGGGACAAGGTCCCAATTCACCCCTCCACTTT.

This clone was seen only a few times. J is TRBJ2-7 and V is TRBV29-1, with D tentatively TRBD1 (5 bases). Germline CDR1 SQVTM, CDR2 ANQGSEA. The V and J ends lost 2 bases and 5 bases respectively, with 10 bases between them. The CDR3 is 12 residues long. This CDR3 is CSVEQGYDEQYF. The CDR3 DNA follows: TGCAGCGTTGAACAGGGTTATGACGAGCAGTACTTC.

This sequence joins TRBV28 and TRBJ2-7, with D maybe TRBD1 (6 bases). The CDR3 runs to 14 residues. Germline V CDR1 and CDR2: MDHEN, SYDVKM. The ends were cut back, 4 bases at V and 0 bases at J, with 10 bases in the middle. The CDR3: CASSYPGHSYEQYF. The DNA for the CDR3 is TGTGCCAGCAGTTATCCGGGACACTCCTACGAGCAGTACTTC.

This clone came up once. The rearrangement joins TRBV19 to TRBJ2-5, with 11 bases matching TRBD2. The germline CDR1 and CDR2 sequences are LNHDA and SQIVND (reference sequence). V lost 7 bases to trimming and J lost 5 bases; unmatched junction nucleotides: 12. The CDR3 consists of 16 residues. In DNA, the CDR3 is TGTGCCAGTACCCCCTATAGCGGGGGGGCCCGGGAGACCCAGTACTTC. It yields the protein CASTPYSGGARETQYF.

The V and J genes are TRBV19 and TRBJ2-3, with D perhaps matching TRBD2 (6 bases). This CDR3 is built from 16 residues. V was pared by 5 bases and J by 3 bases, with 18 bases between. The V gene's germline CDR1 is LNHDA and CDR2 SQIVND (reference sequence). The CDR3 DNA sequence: TGTGCCAGTAGTCCACCGGGACTGATATCGACAGATACGCAGTATTTT. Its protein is CASSPPGLISTDTQYF.

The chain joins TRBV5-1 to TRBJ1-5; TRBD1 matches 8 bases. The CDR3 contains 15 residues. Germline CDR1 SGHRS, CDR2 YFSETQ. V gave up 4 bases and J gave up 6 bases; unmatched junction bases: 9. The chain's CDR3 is CASSEQGGESQPQHF. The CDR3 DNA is TGCGCCAGCAGCGAACAGGGGGGTGAGAGTCAGCCCCAGCATTTT.

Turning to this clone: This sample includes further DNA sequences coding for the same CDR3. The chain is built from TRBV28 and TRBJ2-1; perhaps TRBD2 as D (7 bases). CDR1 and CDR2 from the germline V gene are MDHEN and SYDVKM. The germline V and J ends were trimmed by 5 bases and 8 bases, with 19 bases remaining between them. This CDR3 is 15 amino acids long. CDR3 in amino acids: CASSRTGGLLDEQFF. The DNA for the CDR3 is TGTGCCAGCAGTCGGACGGGGGGCCTTTTAGATGAGCAGTTCTTC.

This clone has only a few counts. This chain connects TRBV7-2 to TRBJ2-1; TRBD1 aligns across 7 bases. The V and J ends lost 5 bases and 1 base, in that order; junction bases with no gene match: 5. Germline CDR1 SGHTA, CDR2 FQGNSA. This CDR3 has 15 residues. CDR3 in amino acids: CASSRGGASYNEQFF. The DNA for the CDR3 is TGTGCCAGCAGCCGAGGGGGCGCGTCCTACAATGAGCAGTTCTTC.

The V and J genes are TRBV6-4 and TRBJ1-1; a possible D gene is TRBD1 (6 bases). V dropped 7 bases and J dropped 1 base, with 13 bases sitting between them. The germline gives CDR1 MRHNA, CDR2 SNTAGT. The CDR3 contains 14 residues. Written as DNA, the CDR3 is TGTGCCAGCATTATAGGACAGACGAACACTGAAGCTTTCTTT. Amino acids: CASIIGQTNTEAFF.

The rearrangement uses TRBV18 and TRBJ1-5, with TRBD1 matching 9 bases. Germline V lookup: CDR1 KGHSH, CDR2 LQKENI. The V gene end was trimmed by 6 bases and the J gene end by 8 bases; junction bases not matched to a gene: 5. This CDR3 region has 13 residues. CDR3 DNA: TGTGCCAGCTCCCCCAGGACAGGGGAGCCCCAGCATTTT. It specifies CASSPRTGEPQHF.

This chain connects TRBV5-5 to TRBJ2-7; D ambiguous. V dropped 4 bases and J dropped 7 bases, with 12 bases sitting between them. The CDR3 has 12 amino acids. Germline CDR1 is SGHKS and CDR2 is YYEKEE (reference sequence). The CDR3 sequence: CASSLPVWEQYF. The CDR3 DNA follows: TGTGCCAGCAGCCTGCCAGTGTGGGAGCAGTACTTC.

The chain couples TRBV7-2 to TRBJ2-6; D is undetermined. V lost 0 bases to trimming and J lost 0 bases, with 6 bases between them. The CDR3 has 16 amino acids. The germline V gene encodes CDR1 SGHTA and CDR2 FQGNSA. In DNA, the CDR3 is TGTGCCAGCAGCTTAGCCAAGCACTCTGGGGCCAACGTCCTGACTTTC. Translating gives CASSLAKHSGANVLTF.

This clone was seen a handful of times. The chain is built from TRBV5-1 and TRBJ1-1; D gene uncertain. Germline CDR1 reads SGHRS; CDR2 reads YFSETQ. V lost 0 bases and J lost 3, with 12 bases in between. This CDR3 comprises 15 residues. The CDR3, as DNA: TGCGCCAGCAGCTTGGCGGGGAGTGAGGACACTGAAGCTTTCTTT. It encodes CASSLAGSEDTEAFF.

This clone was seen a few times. CDR3 DNA sequence: TGTGCCATCAGACGGGACAGTTCCAGCGGCTACACCTTC. This translates into CAIRRDSSSGYTF. This rearrangement joins TRBV10-3 to TRBJ1-2, with 7 bases that match TRBD1. The germline V gene encodes CDR1 ENHRY and CDR2 SYGVKD. This CDR3 region has 13 residues. J lost 8 bases, V lost 6 bases, and 9 bases had no gene match.

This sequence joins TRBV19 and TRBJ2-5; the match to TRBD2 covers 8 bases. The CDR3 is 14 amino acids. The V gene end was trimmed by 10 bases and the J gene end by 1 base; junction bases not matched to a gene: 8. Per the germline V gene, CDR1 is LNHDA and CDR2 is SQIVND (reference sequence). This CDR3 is CATAGSGGQETQYF. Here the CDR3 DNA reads TGTGCCACCGCGGGGAGCGGGGGCCAAGAGACCCAGTACTTC.